The clone carrying this TCR beta chain was seen only once. The CDR3 runs to 15 residues. V lost 3 bases to trimming and J lost 1 base, with 12 bases between them. From germline, CDR1 is KGHSH and CDR2 LQKENI. In the study's own analysis: Amplifying reference gene primers gave estimates of nucleated cell counts. Using immunoSEQ multiplex PCR, the repertoire was profiled, and TCRdb retains in-frame clones only, with some absent. V, J and clone size were drawn from that table, and D and trimming were deduced from the DNA. Here the sample spans 30,000 to 40,000 clones, about 90% being singletons. This sample is drawn from a study of blood T cell repertoires in COVID-19. Study-level background: Both acute and convalescent COVID-19 samples were obtained from the United States, Italy and Spain. The analysed material was cDNA or gDNA that came from T cells, B-cell-depleted T cells, or PBMCs.

The rearrangement uses TRBV18 and TRBJ1-1, with D perhaps matching TRBD1 (6 bases). Specimen: peripheral blood. The origin of this receptor is a man older than 75 with acute or convalescent COVID-19. In DNA, the CDR3 is TGTGCCAGCTCACCCCGGTCGGGACAGAACACTGAAGCTTTCTTT. Translated, it gives CASSPRSGQNTEAFF.